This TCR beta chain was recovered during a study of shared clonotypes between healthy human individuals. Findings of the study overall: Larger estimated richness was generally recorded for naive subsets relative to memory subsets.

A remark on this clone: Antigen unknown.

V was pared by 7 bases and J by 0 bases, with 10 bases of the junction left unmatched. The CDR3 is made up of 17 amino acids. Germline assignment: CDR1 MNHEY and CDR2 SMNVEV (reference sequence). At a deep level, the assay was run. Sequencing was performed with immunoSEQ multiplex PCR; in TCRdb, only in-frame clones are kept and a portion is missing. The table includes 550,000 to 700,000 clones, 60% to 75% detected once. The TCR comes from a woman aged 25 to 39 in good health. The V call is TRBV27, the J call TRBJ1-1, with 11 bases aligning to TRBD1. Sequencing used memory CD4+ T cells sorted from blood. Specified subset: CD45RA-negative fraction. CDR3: CASNRGTGGPVNTEAFF. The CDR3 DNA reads TGTGCCAGCAACAGAGGGACAGGGGGGCCCGTGAACACTGAAGCTTTCTTT.